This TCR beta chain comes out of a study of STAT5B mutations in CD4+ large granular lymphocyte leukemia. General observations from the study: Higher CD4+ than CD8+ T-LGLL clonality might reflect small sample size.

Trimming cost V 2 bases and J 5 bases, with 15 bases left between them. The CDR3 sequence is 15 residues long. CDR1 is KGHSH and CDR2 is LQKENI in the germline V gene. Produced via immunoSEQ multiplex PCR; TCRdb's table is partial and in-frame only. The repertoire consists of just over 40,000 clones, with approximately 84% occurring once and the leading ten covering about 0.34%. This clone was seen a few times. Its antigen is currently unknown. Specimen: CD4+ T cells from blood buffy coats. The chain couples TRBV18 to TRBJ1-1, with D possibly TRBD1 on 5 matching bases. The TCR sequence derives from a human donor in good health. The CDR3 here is CASSPVVGGRTEAFF. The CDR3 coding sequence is TGTGCCAGCTCACCAGTTGTTGGGGGTCGGACTGAAGCTTTCTTT.